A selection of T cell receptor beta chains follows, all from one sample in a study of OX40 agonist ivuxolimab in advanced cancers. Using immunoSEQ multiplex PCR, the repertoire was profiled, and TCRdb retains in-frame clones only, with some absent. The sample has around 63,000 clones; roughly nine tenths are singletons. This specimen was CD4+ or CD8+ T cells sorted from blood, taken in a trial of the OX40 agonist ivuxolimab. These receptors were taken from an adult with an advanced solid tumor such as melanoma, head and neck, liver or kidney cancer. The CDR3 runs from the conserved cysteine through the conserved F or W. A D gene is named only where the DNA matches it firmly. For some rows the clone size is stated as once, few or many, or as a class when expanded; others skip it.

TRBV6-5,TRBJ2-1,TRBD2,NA,CASRGVSGEQFF,TGTGCCAGCCGTGGGGTTAGCGGGGAGCAGTTCTTC
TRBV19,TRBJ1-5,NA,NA,CASNSGRNQPQHF,TGTGCCAGTAACTCGGGCCGCAATCAGCCCCAGCATTTT
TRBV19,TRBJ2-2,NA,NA,CASSTLGVGNTGELFF,TGTGCCAGTAGCACCCTGGGGGTCGGGAACACCGGGGAGCTGTTTTTT
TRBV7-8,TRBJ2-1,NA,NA,CASSSGAGSYNEQFF,TGTGCCAGCAGCAGTGGGGCCGGCTCCTACAATGAGCAGTTCTTC
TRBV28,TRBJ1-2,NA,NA,CASSSGLSYGYTF,TGTGCCAGCAGTTCGGGGTTATCCTATGGCTACACCTTC
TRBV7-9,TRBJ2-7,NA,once,CASRDPGQPIYEQYF,TGTGCCAGCAGAGACCCAGGCCAACCCATCTACGAGCAGTACTTC
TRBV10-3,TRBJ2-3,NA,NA,CAISPVSDTQYF,TGTGCCATCAGCCCAGTGTCAGATACGCAGTATTTT
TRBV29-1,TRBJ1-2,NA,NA,CSVEEGRLYGYTF,TGCAGCGTTGAGGAGGGGCGACTCTATGGCTACACCTTC
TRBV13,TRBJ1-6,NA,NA,CASSPGEDSPLHF,TGTGCCAGCAGCCCGGGGGAGGATTCACCCCTCCACTTT
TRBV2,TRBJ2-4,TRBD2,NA,CASTPGLANIQYF,TGTGCCAGTACCCCGGGACTAGCCAACATTCAGTACTTC
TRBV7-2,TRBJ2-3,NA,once,CASRRTASDTQYF,TGTGCCAGCAGGAGGACGGCATCAGATACGCAGTATTTT
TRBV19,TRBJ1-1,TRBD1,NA,CASREYRGGTEAFF,TGTGCCAGTAGGGAGTACAGGGGAGGGACTGAAGCTTTCTTT
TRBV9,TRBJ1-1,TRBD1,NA,CASSPGQGATEAFF,TGTGCCAGCAGCCCTGGACAGGGGGCGACTGAAGCTTTCTTT
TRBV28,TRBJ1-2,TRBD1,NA,CASSTGTGNYGYTF,TGTGCCAGCAGTACCGGGACAGGGAACTATGGCTACACCTTC
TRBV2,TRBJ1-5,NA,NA,CASSEAGGLGRPQHF,TGTGCCAGCAGTGAAGCGGGGGGGCTTGGTCGGCCCCAGCATTTT
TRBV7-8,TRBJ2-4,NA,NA,CASSPHRIKLAKNIQYF,TGTGCCAGCAGTCCCCACAGGATAAAACTAGCCAAAAACATTCAGTACTTC
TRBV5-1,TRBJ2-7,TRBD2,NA,CASSFEGLAGEIHEQYF,TGCGCCAGCAGCTTTGAGGGACTAGCGGGAGAAATCCACGAGCAGTACTTC
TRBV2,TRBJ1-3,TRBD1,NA,CASSGGQGAVGNTIYF,TGTGCCAGCAGTGGCGGACAGGGGGCGGTTGGAAACACCATATATTTT
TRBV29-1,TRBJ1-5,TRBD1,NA,CSVVGQPNQPQHF,TGCAGCGTTGTGGGACAGCCTAATCAGCCCCAGCATTTT
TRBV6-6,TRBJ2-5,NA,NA,CASKGAAETQYF,TGTGCCAGCAAAGGGGCGGCGGAGACCCAGTACTTC
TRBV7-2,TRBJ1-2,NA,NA,CASSLDGVVSDYTF,TGTGCCAGCAGCTTAGACGGGGTGGTATCCGACTACACCTTC
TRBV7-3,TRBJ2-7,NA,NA,CASSLRGGNYEQYF,TGTGCCAGCAGCTTAAGAGGGGGTAACTACGAGCAGTACTTC
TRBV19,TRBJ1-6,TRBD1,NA,CASSSTGLGSPLHF,TGTGCCAGTAGTTCGACAGGGTTGGGGTCACCCCTCCACTTT
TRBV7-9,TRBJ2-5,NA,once,CASSLTLLTGETQYF,TGTGCCAGCAGCTTAACCCTTCTTACGGGGGAGACCCAGTACTTC
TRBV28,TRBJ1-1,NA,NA,CAGGRMNTEAFF,TGTGCCGGTGGACGGATGAACACTGAAGCTTTCTTT
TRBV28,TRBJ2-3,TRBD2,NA,CASSFPTSGGADTQYF,TGTGCCAGCAGTTTCCCTACTAGCGGGGGGGCAGATACGCAGTATTTT
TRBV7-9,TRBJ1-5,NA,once,CASSLKGGNQPQHF,TGTGCCAGCAGCTTAAAGGGGGGCAATCAGCCCCAGCATTTT
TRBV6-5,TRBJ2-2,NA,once,CASSYTSEGTALFF,TGTGCCAGCAGTTACACCTCAGAAGGGACGGCGCTGTTTTTT
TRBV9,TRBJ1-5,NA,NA,CASSPQGYSNQPQHF,TGTGCCAGCAGCCCCCAGGGTTATAGCAATCAGCCCCAGCATTTT
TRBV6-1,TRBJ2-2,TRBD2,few,CASSEARLAGGPGGELFF,TGTGCCAGCAGTGAAGCGAGGCTAGCGGGAGGGCCTGGCGGGGAGCTGTTTTTT
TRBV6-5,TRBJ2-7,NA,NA,CASSIRSQWNEQYF,TGTGCCAGCAGTATCCGGAGCCAGTGGAACGAGCAGTACTTC
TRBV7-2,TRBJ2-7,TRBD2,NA,CASSLLAGRYEQYF,TGTGCCAGCAGCCTACTAGCGGGGCGCTACGAGCAGTACTTC
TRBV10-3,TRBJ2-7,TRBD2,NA,CATLAGGYEQYF,TGTGCCACCCTAGCGGGAGGGTACGAGCAGTACTTC
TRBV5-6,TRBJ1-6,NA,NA,CASSLARGSDSPLHF,TGTGCCAGCAGCTTGGCGCGGGGAAGCGATTCACCCCTCCACTTT
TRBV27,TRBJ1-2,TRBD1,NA,CASSRSPGGYGYTF,TGTGCCAGCAGCCGCTCCCCAGGGGGCTATGGCTACACCTTC